The 9 T cell receptor beta chains presented below share a single source sample, sequenced in a study of T cells in Graves' hyperthyroidism and ophthalmopathy. RNA transcripts provided the source from which TCR beta CDR3 regions were amplified. HTBI primers were the set used in a first-round RT-PCR of the TCR CDR3. Each CDR3 protein is one row after TCRdb ran MiXCR on the multiplex PCR reads. The sample yields roughly 800,000 distinct CDR3 sequences, 35% to 45% seen once. Input material: blood. These TCRs come from a man younger than 35 with Graves' hyperthyroidism.

V is TRBV20-1 and J is TRBJ2-7; 10 nucleotides align to TRBD2. V lost 3 bases and J lost 3; bases outside the gene matches: 5. This CDR3 is 14 amino acids long. The V gene's germline CDR1 is DFQATT and CDR2 SNEGSKA (reference sequence). This CDR3 is CSASRASGSYEQYF. The CDR3 DNA sequence: TGCAGTGCTAGTAGGGCTAGCGGGAGCTACGAGCAGTACTTC.

V and J are TRBV7-9 and TRBJ1-1; D is undetermined. CDR1 and CDR2 from the germline V gene are SEHNR and FQNEAQ (reference sequence). The CDR3 runs 13 residues. Between the trimmed V and J ends, which lost 6 bases and 4 bases, there was a span of 12 bases. The CDR3 nucleotides are TGTGCCAGCAGTGTCCCGACGGTCACTGAAGCTTTCTTT. It is translated as CASSVPTVTEAFF.

The chain carries TRBV2 and TRBJ1-5; 7 bases fit TRBD1. The CDR3 length is 15 residues. CDR1 is SNHLY, CDR2 FYNNEI, per germline. With V trimmed by 7 bases and J by 0 bases, 6 bases remained unmatched. The CDR3 here is CASNWDSFSNQPQHF. The CDR3 DNA reads TGTGCCAGCAACTGGGACAGTTTTAGCAATCAGCCCCAGCATTTT.

This clonotype came up once. The rearrangement uses TRBV18 and TRBJ1-5, with TRBD1 identical over 7 bases. From germline, CDR1 is KGHSH and CDR2 LQKENI. The CDR3 length is 15 residues. Losses at the gene ends were 2 bases for V and 6 bases for J; bases not matched to a gene: 7. The CDR3 loop is CASSPMDRPGQPQHF. The CDR3 region has the DNA TGTGCCAGCTCACCAATGGACAGGCCCGGTCAGCCCCAGCATTTT.

This clonotype was counted a few times. The V gene is TRBV6-6, the J gene TRBJ1-5, with 7 bases aligning to TRBD1. The CDR3 runs 17 residues. Germline loops: CDR1 MNHNY, CDR2 SVGAGI (reference sequence). Trimming at V came to 6 bases and at J to 0 bases, leaving 11 bases not matched to a gene. In DNA, the CDR3 is TGTGCCAGCAGAGGACAGGAGGGGGCTTATAGCAATCAGCCCCAGCATTTT. Translation gives CASRGQEGAYSNQPQHF.

The V call is TRBV20-1, the J call TRBJ2-7; a weak D match, TRBD1 (5 bases). CDR1 and CDR2 (germline): DFQATT, SNEGSKA (reference sequence). The CDR3 is 12 residues long. V shed 7 bases and J shed 6 bases, with 16 bases lying between them. The CDR3 coding sequence is TGCAGTGTTAAGAGAAAAGGGGCCGAGCAGTACTTC. The encoded protein is CSVKRKGAEQYF.

For this clonotype: A much larger clone lies a single base off, so this may be a read error. The CDR3 coding sequence is TGTGCCATCTCCCATTCCCCGAATTCACCCCTCCACTTT. Its protein is CAISHSPNSPLHF. The chain couples TRBV11-1 to TRBJ1-6; D unclear. Germline CDR1 SGHAT, CDR2 FQDESV (reference sequence). The CDR3 is 13 amino acids. V dropped 10 bases and J dropped 7 bases, with 14 bases sitting between them.

About this clonotype itself: Because the CDR3 is missing its conserved closing phenylalanine or tryptophan, this is likely a read error. This chain links TRBV29-1 with TRBJ2-5, with 9 bases fitting TRBD1. V was clipped by 5 bases and J by 4 bases; unmatched bases: 5. The CDR3 covers 13 residues. CDR1 and CDR2 from the germline V gene are SQVTM and ANQGSEA. In DNA, the CDR3 is TGCAGCGTTACGGGACAGGGAGGAGAGACCCAGTACCTC. Translating gives CSVTGQGGETQYL.

The table lists this clonotype with a few counts. V and J are TRBV20-1 and TRBJ2-2; D is unresolved. Germline CDR1 and CDR2: DFQATT and SNEGSKA (reference sequence). V was shortened by 6 bases and J by 5 bases, with 7 bases between the two germline ends. The CDR3 is 11 residues long. This CDR3 is CSAEETGELFF. Here the CDR3 DNA reads TGCAGTGCAGAGGAAACCGGGGAGCTGTTTTTT.